This note documents a single T cell receptor (beta chain) sequence. The antigen is undetermined. Other DNA sequences in the same sample also yield this CDR3. These data belong to a study of Ad26.COV2.S vaccination and SARS-CoV-2 variants. Study-level findings and limits: Possible underestimation of total T cell responses by the TCR breadth and depth analyses was noted.

The treatment here: over 15 received Ad26.COV2.S at low or high dose, single or two shots; about 5 received placebo; per-sample allocation not given. Day 63 after the first injection of vaccine or placebo was the sampling time. An adult aged 18-55 years in Boston served as the donor. What was given as vaccine was an Ad26 vector encoding Wuhan-strain SARS-CoV-2 spike. V was trimmed by 5 bases and J by 2 bases, leaving 9 bases between them. Germline-derived CDR1 and CDR2 are LNHDA and SQIVND (reference sequence). This CDR3 has 13 residues. Profiling relied on immunoSEQ multiplex PCR, and the TCRdb table lists in-frame clones only, not all of them. Among about 390,000 clones listed, around 92% were seen once.

This TCR came from a person aged 18-60 years who received the Ad26.COV2.S COVID-19 vaccine or a placebo. The V gene is TRBV19, the J gene TRBJ1-1; the D gene is possibly TRBD1 (5 bases). The sequencing here drew on peripheral blood, taken in a trial of Ad26.COV2.S vaccine versus placebo. CDR3 sequence (DNA): TGTGCCAGTAGTTTCGACAGAAACACTGAAGCTTTCTTT. This translates into CASSFDRNTEAFF.